These 19 T cell receptor beta chains came from one sample sequenced in a study of cytomegalovirus exposure and HLA in healthy donors. PCR amplification relied on 60 Vbeta primers (plus 13 Jbeta primers). TCRdb keeps only in-frame clones here, not all; method: immunoSEQ multiplex PCR. Of some 120,000 clones in the sample, about four fifths were seen once. Source material: PBMCs. Receptor source: a male donor in good health and CMV-seropositive.

This chain uses TRBV11-3 with TRBJ2-1; 8 bases are a match to TRBD2. The CDR3 sequence is 15 residues long. Looked up from germline, CDR1 is SGHNT and CDR2 is YENEEA. The trim removed 2 bases at V and 2 bases at J, leaving 2 bases unmatched. As DNA, the CDR3 is TGTGCCAGCAGCTTATTCGGGGGGGCCTACAATGAGCAGTTCTTC. It is translated as CASSLFGGAYNEQFF.

The chain carries TRBV10-2 and TRBJ2-6; the match to TRBD1 covers 9 bases. The V gene's germline CDR1 is WSHSY and CDR2 SAAADI. This CDR3 spans 15 amino acids. Unmatched junction bases numbered 5, after V lost 8 bases and J lost 3 bases. CDR3 coding DNA: TGCGCCAGCCGGGACAGGGAGGTTGGGGCCAACGTCCTGACTTTC. It codes for CASRDREVGANVLTF.

This sequence joins TRBV13 and TRBJ1-6, with D possibly TRBD1 on 6 matching bases. Germline CDR1 reads PRHDT; CDR2 reads FYEKMQ (reference sequence). This CDR3 region has 15 residues. The germline V and J ends were trimmed by 6 bases and 8 bases, with 17 bases remaining between them. CDR3 DNA sequence: TGTGCCAGCAGTCTCAGGGGTGAAATGGATTCACCCCTCCACTTT. It codes for CASSLRGEMDSPLHF.

The chain employs TRBV4-1 and TRBJ2-5; TRBD2 matches 8 bases. The length of the CDR3 is 15 residues. CDR1 is MGHRA, CDR2 YSYEKL, per germline. Trimming took 1 base from V and 11 from J; bases not matched to a gene: 12. The CDR3 DNA sequence: TGCGCCAGCAGCCAAGTTTCGAGCGGGAGAGGCGGGCAGTACTTC. It specifies CASSQVSSGRGGQYF.

The chain couples TRBV6-5 to TRBJ2-1; 12 bases fit TRBD2. The CDR3 sequence is 15 residues long. J was trimmed by 5 bases and V by 6 bases; bases with no gene match: 5. The V gene's germline CDR1 is MNHEY and CDR2 SVGAGI. The CDR3 bases are TGTGCCAGCAGCCTAGCGGGAGGGTTAAACAATGAGCAGTTCTTC. As protein: CASSLAGGLNNEQFF.

J is TRBJ1-1 and V is TRBV2; D may be TRBD1 (5 bases). Germline lookup yields CDR1 SNHLY and CDR2 FYNNEI. The CDR3 length is 13 residues. Trimming took 0 bases from V and 4 from J, leaving 6 bases between them. The CDR3 here is CASSEAGVTEAFF. The CDR3 DNA sequence: TGTGCCAGCAGTGAAGCAGGGGTCACTGAAGCTTTCTTT.

The V gene is TRBV27, the J gene TRBJ2-7; tentative D call: TRBD1 (7 bases). V lost 5 bases and J 8 bases, leaving 19 bases between the germline ends. From germline, CDR1 is MNHEY and CDR2 SMNVEV (reference sequence). This CDR3 has 14 residues. This CDR3 is CASSPRGAQMKQYF. DNA of the CDR3: TGTGCCAGCAGTCCCAGGGGGGCTCAGATGAAGCAGTACTTC.

This rearrangement joins TRBV7-9 to TRBJ1-1; no definite D call. V was trimmed by 0 bases and J by 5 bases, leaving 7 bases between them. The germline V gene has CDR1 SEHNR and CDR2 FQNEAQ (reference sequence). CDR3 length: 13 amino acids. The CDR3 nucleotides are TGTGCCAGCAGCTTAGCGCCAGGTACTGAAGCTTTCTTT. Translating it yields CASSLAPGTEAFF.

The rearrangement joins TRBV19 to TRBJ1-4, with D tentatively TRBD1 (5 bases). This CDR3 comprises 15 residues. Germline-derived CDR1 and CDR2 are LNHDA and SQIVND (reference sequence). V gave up 5 bases and J gave up 4 bases, with 14 bases separating them. The chain's CDR3 is CASSPSGGGNEKLFF. The DNA of the CDR3 is TGTGCCAGTAGTCCCTCTGGGGGGGGTAATGAAAAACTGTTTTTT.

The rearrangement joins TRBV29-1 to TRBJ2-7; D remains unclear. Germline lookup yields CDR1 SQVTM and CDR2 ANQGSEA. The CDR3 is 11 residues long. V was shortened by 4 bases and J by 2 bases, with 6 bases between the two germline ends. This chain's CDR3 is CSVVLTYEQYF. The CDR3 DNA sequence: TGCAGCGTTGTACTAACCTACGAGCAGTACTTC.

In nucleotides, the CDR3 is TGCGCCAGCAGCTTGGATAGGGAGGTCGGGGAGCTGTTTTTT. Translating it yields CASSLDREVGELFF. The gene calls are TRBV5-1 and TRBJ2-2; maybe TRBD2 (6 bases). The CDR3 consists of 14 residues. CDR1 SGHRS and CDR2 YFSETQ come from the germline V gene. Trimming stripped 0 bases from V and 7 bases from J, with 10 bases between.

This clone appeared once. CDR3 sequence (DNA): TGTGCCAGCAGTCCCCGGGAGCAGCCAACCTACAATGAGCAGTTCTTC. Residues: CASSPREQPTYNEQFF. V and J are TRBV5-4 and TRBJ2-1; tentative D call: TRBD2 (6 bases). Germline V CDR1 and CDR2: SGHNT, YYREEE (reference sequence). Trimming took off 5 bases at V and 2 bases at J, with 17 bases between the two ends. The CDR3 has 16 residues.

CDR3 DNA sequence: TGTGCCAGCAGCCTTAGCGGGAGCATCTACAATGAGCAGTTCTTC. It codes for CASSLSGSIYNEQFF. The chain uses TRBV5-6 and TRBJ2-1; 9 nucleotides line up with TRBD2. CDR3 length: 15 amino acids. J lost 3 bases, V lost 4 bases, and 5 bases had no gene match. The germline V gene encodes CDR1 SGHDT and CDR2 YYEEEE.

This clone was seen just once. The chain joins TRBV28 to TRBJ1-6; 7 positions agree with TRBD1. CDR1 is MDHEN, CDR2 SYDVKM, per germline. The CDR3 covers 14 residues. The V and J ends lost 6 bases and 8 bases, in that order; junction bases with no gene match: 7. In DNA, the CDR3 is TGTGCCAGCAGACCGAGGGACAGTTATTCACCCCTCCACTTT. As protein: CASRPRDSYSPLHF.

This clone was counted only a few times. This sequence joins TRBV27 and TRBJ1-2, with D unresolved. CDR1 is MNHEY and CDR2 is SMNVEV in the germline V gene (reference sequence). Trimming shortened V by 5 bases and J by 1 base, and 20 bases separated the two germline ends. The CDR3 contains 17 residues. CDR3 protein: CASSPEPSRGLNYGYTF. CDR3 nucleotide sequence: TGTGCCAGCAGTCCGGAACCCAGTCGTGGGCTTAACTATGGCTACACCTTC.

J is TRBJ2-5 and V is TRBV7-9, with D perhaps matching TRBD2 (6 bases). This CDR3 has 13 amino acids. The germline V gene encodes CDR1 SEHNR and CDR2 FQNEAQ (reference sequence). Trimming removed 5 bases at V and 5 bases at J, with 12 bases between. CDR3 DNA sequence: TGTGCCAGCAGCCCCCTAGCGCGGGAGACCCAGTACTTC. Translated, it gives CASSPLARETQYF.

The V and J genes are TRBV28 and TRBJ2-7; 10 positions agree with TRBD2. The J segment lost 6 bases and the V segment lost 5 bases, leaving 4 bases of the junction unmatched. The V gene's germline CDR1 is MDHEN and CDR2 SYDVKM. The CDR3 extends over 13 amino acids. The CDR3 coding sequence is TGTGCCAGCAGTGGTAGCGGGAGGTTCGAGCAGTACTTC. As protein: CASSGSGRFEQYF.

The chain employs TRBV7-9 and TRBJ2-5, with 9 bases identical to TRBD2. This CDR3 has 16 amino acids. Germline V gives CDR1 SEHNR, CDR2 FQNEAQ (reference sequence). V was clipped by 7 bases and J by 3 bases; unmatched bases: 12. The CDR3 here is CASTFTWAGGKETQYF. CDR3 DNA sequence: TGTGCCAGCACCTTCACATGGGCGGGAGGGAAAGAGACCCAGTACTTC.

The rearrangement links TRBV11-3 to TRBJ1-5; D remains unclear. The V and J ends lost 2 bases and 5 bases respectively, with 16 bases between them. CDR3 size: 16 residues. CDR1 is SGHNT, CDR2 YENEEA, per germline. The CDR3: CASSLSSEARDQPQHF. The CDR3 DNA reads TGTGCCAGCAGCTTAAGTTCTGAGGCTCGTGATCAGCCCCAGCATTTT.